The 27 T cell receptor beta chains given below trace back to one sample, sequenced in a study of blood T cell repertoires in COVID-19. Sequencing used immunoSEQ multiplex PCR; TCRdb keeps in-frame clones, though not all of them. This table has roughly 260,000 clones, about 89% appearing once. Specimen: peripheral blood. The origin of the receptors is a man aged 35 to 55 who had recovered from COVID-19.

This CDR3 reads CASSFWGRGTDTQYF. The CDR3 DNA sequence: TGTGCCAGCAGCTTTTGGGGGCGGGGGACAGATACGCAGTATTTT. The V gene is TRBV7-9, the J gene TRBJ2-3, with D perhaps TRBD2 (7 bases). The V gene lost 3 bases and the J gene lost 3 bases, with 13 bases spanning the gap. The CDR3 contains 15 residues. The germline CDR1 and CDR2 sequences are SEHNR and FQNEAQ (reference sequence).

In its sample, this clone was seen once. The genes are TRBV5-1 and TRBJ2-2; 7 bases match TRBD2. V was pared by 5 bases and J by 1 base, with 14 bases of the junction left unmatched. Germline V gene sequence: CDR1 SGHRS, CDR2 YFSETQ. This CDR3 is 18 amino acids long. CDR3 sequence: CASSRGLRAGMNTGELFF. The DNA of the CDR3 is TGCGCCAGCAGTCGGGGACTAAGAGCGGGGATGAACACCGGGGAGCTGTTTTTT. The full variable domain, with the rest looked up from reference TRBV5-1 and TRBJ2-2, is KAGVTQTPRYLIKTRGQQVTLSCSPISGHRSVSWYQQTPGQGLQFLFEYFSETQRNKGNFPGRFSGRQFSNSRSEMNVSTLELGDSALYLCASSRGLRAGMNTGELFFGEGSRLTVL.

V usage is TRBV27 and J usage is TRBJ2-7, with 7 nucleotides matching TRBD2. Germline CDR1 and CDR2: MNHEY and SMNVEV (reference sequence). V was clipped by 5 bases and J by 0 bases; unmatched bases: 10. The CDR3 totals 16 residues. CDR3 DNA: TGTGCCAGCAGTCTCGTCGGGGAGGGGAGCTCCTACGAGCAGTACTTC. This codes for CASSLVGEGSSYEQYF.

The chain links TRBV13 to TRBJ2-7; 8 bases map to TRBD2. The CDR3 runs to 13 residues. CDR1 is PRHDT, CDR2 FYEKMQ, per germline (reference sequence). With V trimmed by 3 bases and J by 6 bases, 4 bases remained unmatched. CDR3 DNA: TGTGCCAGCAGCTTCGGGGGGGGTCCCGAGCAGTACTTC. This codes for CASSFGGGPEQYF.

In its sample, this clone was seen once. The chain couples TRBV5-1 to TRBJ2-1, with 8 bases that match TRBD2. The ends lost 2 bases at V and 6 bases at J; junction bases unmatched: 7. CDR3 length: 15 amino acids. The germline gives CDR1 SGHRS, CDR2 YFSETQ. CDR3 bases: TGCGCCAGCAGCTTCCGGGGGGGCTTAGGCAATGAGCAGTTCTTC. Protein: CASSFRGGLGNEQFF.

V usage is TRBV6-5 and J usage is TRBJ2-7, with D perhaps TRBD2 (5 bases). The CDR3 totals 14 residues. Germline CDR1 MNHEY, CDR2 SVGAGI. V lost 7 bases and J 1 base, leaving 14 bases between the germline ends. CDR3 in DNA: TGTGCCAGCACGTCTCCAGCGGCGTCCTACGAGCAGTACTTC. Residues: CASTSPAASYEQYF.

This clone occurred once. This chain joins TRBV5-6 and TRBJ2-7; 13 nucleotides agree with TRBD2. Per the germline V gene, CDR1 is SGHDT and CDR2 is YYEEEE. With V trimmed by 3 bases and J by 12 bases, 9 bases remained unmatched. This CDR3 has 14 residues. The CDR3 DNA follows: TGTGCCAGCAGCTACGGGACTAGCGGGGTCCCGGGGTACTTC. Translated: CASSYGTSGVPGYF.

The count of this clone is one. In DNA, the CDR3 is TGTGCTAGTGGTTTCACAGGGGGCGTGGGCTCTGGGGCCAACGTCCTGACTTTC. Protein sequence: CASGFTGGVGSGANVLTF. The chain is built from TRBV12-5 and TRBJ2-6, with 9 bases identical to TRBD1. V was clipped by 3 bases and J by 0 bases; unmatched bases: 6. Germline CDR1 and CDR2: LGHNT and FRNRAP. The CDR3 length is 18 residues.

The rearrangement links TRBV5-6 to TRBJ2-7; a weak D match, TRBD1 (5 bases). Germline CDR1 SGHDT, CDR2 YYEEEE. V lost 2 bases and J lost 6, with 15 bases in between. This CDR3 region has 14 residues. CDR3 coding DNA: TGTGCCAGCAGCTTAGGGTGGCAGGGTCGCGAGCAGTACTTC. Translation gives CASSLGWQGREQYF.

The chain carries TRBV6-5 and TRBJ2-5, with TRBD2 matching 8 bases. The length of the CDR3 is 15 residues. V gave up 2 bases and J gave up 5 bases; unmatched junction bases: 7. Germline V gene lookup returns CDR1 MNHEY and CDR2 SVGAGI. This chain's CDR3 is CASSYAGGKGETQYF. DNA of the CDR3: TGTGCCAGCAGTTACGCGGGGGGTAAGGGTGAGACCCAGTACTTC.

The chain has TRBV6-2 or TRBV6-3 and TRBJ2-5, with 10 bases aligning to TRBD1. Germline V gene sequence: CDR1 MNHEY, CDR2 SVGEGT. With 4 bases clipped from V and 4 bases from J, the junction kept 3 bases outside the gene matches. The CDR3 is 14 residues long. The chain's CDR3 is CASSFWTGGETQYF. The CDR3 DNA is TGTGCCAGCAGTTTCTGGACAGGGGGAGAGACCCAGTACTTC.

This rearrangement joins TRBV4-3 to TRBJ1-1, with 9 positions matching TRBD1. The ends lost 3 bases at V and 3 bases at J; junction bases unmatched: 5. CDR1 is LGHNA and CDR2 is YSLEER in the germline V gene. This CDR3 is 15 amino acids long. The DNA for the CDR3 is TGCGCCAGCAGCCAGGGGACAGGGTGGTACACTGAAGCTTTCTTT. Its protein product is CASSQGTGWYTEAFF.

The J gene is TRBJ1-5, the V gene TRBV3-1 (or the pseudogene TRBV3-2); D might be TRBD1 (6 bases). From germline, CDR1 is LGHDT and CDR2 YNNKEL (reference sequence). V was clipped by 3 bases and J by 2 bases, with 8 bases between them. The CDR3 sequence is 14 residues long. CDR3 in amino acids: CASSQGAGNQPQHF. The DNA of the CDR3 is TGTGCCAGCAGCCAGGGGGCGGGCAATCAGCCCCAGCATTTT.

The chain recombines TRBV5-5 with TRBJ1-5; D perhaps matches TRBD1 (5 bases). This CDR3 region has 12 residues. The V gene lost 3 bases and the J gene lost 4 bases, with 5 bases spanning the gap. From germline, CDR1 is SGHKS and CDR2 YYEKEE (reference sequence). CDR3 amino acids: CASSSGNQPQHF. CDR3 nucleotide sequence: TGTGCCAGCAGCTCAGGGAATCAGCCCCAGCATTTT.

This clone has just one count. The chain joins TRBV7-2 to TRBJ2-3, with unresolved D. Trimming took 1 base from V and 7 from J, leaving 15 bases between them. Germline CDR1 is SGHTA and CDR2 is FQGNSA. CDR3 length equals 15 residues. CDR3 nucleotides: TGTGCCAGCAGCTTAGGGCTGGCCTTGAGGAATACGCAGTATTTT. Amino acids: CASSLGLALRNTQYF.

The chain employs TRBV7-2 and TRBJ2-7, with 10 nucleotides matching TRBD2. CDR1 is SGHTA and CDR2 is FQGNSA in the germline V gene. This CDR3 spans 15 amino acids. V shed 5 bases and J 0 bases; nucleotides not matched to a gene: 4. The CDR3 DNA is TGTGCCAGCAGCCCAGCGGGGGGGCTCTCCTACGAGCAGTACTTC. This codes for CASSPAGGLSYEQYF. The full variable domain, its missing parts supplied by reference TRBV7-2 and TRBJ2-7, is GAGVSQSPSNKVTEKGKDVELRCDPISGHTALYWYRQSLGQGLEFLIYFQGNSAPDKSGLPSDRFSAERTGGSVSTLTIQRTQQEDSAVYLCASSPAGGLSYEQYFGPGTRLTVT.

This rearrangement joins TRBV12-5 to TRBJ2-1; D is perhaps TRBD1 (8 bases). V was clipped by 7 bases and J by 7 bases, with 23 bases between them. The CDR3 spans 16 residues. Looked up from germline, CDR1 is LGHNT and CDR2 is FRNRAP. CDR3 loop: CASALGTTTGVNEQFF. DNA for the CDR3: TGTGCTAGTGCCTTGGGGACTACGACAGGGGTAAATGAGCAGTTCTTC.

This clone was detected once. The chain couples TRBV7-9 to TRBJ2-3; D remains unclear. With 4 bases removed from V and 2 bases from J, the gap between germline ends came to 10 bases. Germline lookup yields CDR1 SEHNR and CDR2 FQNEAQ (reference sequence). CDR3 size: 14 residues. The CDR3 nucleotides read TGTGCCAGCAGCTCTGGCCAATACACAGATACGCAGTATTTT. Translation gives CASSSGQYTDTQYF.

This chain links TRBV12-3 or TRBV12-4 with TRBJ1-5, with D perhaps TRBD1 (6 bases). This CDR3 is built from 12 residues. Trimming stripped 7 bases from V and 6 bases from J, with 10 bases between. CDR3 DNA: TGTGCCAGCACCAAGGGGGTTCAGCCCCAGCATTTT. It yields the protein CASTKGVQPQHF.

The rearrangement joins TRBV5-4 to TRBJ1-2; 7 bases agree with TRBD1. The V gene's germline CDR1 is SGHNT and CDR2 YYREEE (reference sequence). The length of the CDR3 is 16 residues. V dropped 3 bases and J dropped 2; count of bases not matched to a gene: 10. The CDR3 region is CASSSSRQQGNYGYTF. The CDR3 DNA is TGTGCCAGCAGCTCATCTAGACAACAGGGGAACTATGGCTACACCTTC.

The V call is TRBV5-1, the J call TRBJ2-5; a weak D match, TRBD2 (5 bases). Trimming took 0 bases from V and 1 from J, leaving 13 bases between them. The V gene's germline CDR1 is SGHRS and CDR2 YFSETQ. The CDR3 consists of 16 residues. The CDR3 DNA reads TGCGCCAGCAGCTTGGCCATTGGTCGGGGCCAAGAGACCCAGTACTTC. This translates into CASSLAIGRGQETQYF.

CDR3: CASSPRGSYTEAFF. CDR3 DNA: TGTGCCAGCAGCCCCAGAGGGTCCTACACTGAAGCTTTCTTT. J is TRBJ1-1 and V is TRBV11-3; no clear D. V lost 5 bases, J lost 3 bases, and 13 bases lay in between. The CDR3 length is 14 residues. Germline V gene lookup returns CDR1 SGHNT and CDR2 YENEEA.

The chain employs TRBV18 and TRBJ1-2; perhaps TRBD1 as D (5 bases). Between the trimmed V and J ends, which lost 2 bases and 4 bases, there was a span of 20 bases. In germline, CDR1 is KGHSH, CDR2 LQKENI. The CDR3 loop spans 17 amino acids. The CDR3 spells CASSPGAGTGIVYGYTF. The CDR3 nucleotides are TGTGCCAGCTCACCAGGGGCGGGAACGGGCATCGTCTATGGCTACACCTTC.

J is TRBJ2-2 and V is TRBV11-2, with a possible D match to TRBD2 (5 bases). The germline CDR1 and CDR2 sequences are SGHAT and FQNNGV. Trimming left V 5 bases short and J 6 bases short, with 13 bases between. The CDR3 is 14 residues long. The CDR3 reads CASSPLSGAGELFF. The CDR3 nucleotides read TGTGCCAGCAGCCCCCTGAGCGGAGCCGGGGAGCTGTTTTTT.

Remarks on this clone: Other nucleotide sequences in the sample specify the same CDR3. The J gene is TRBJ2-7, the V gene TRBV11-2, with 8 bases identical to TRBD1. V trimming: 0 bases; J trimming: 0 bases; junction bases outside the gene matches: 1. This CDR3 has 15 amino acids. Germline lookup yields CDR1 SGHAT and CDR2 FQNNGV. CDR3 bases: TGTGCCAGCAGCTTAGAGGGGACAGGCTCCTACGAGCAGTACTTC. Protein sequence: CASSLEGTGSYEQYF.

This clone was counted once. The chain joins TRBV14 to TRBJ2-1; D may be TRBD1 (6 bases). V was cut by 1 base and J by 6 bases, with 10 bases left in between. This CDR3 comprises 14 residues. Per germline, CDR1 SGHDN and CDR2 FVKESK. CDR3 nucleotide sequence: TGTGCCAGCAGCCAAGCAACCAGGGGCAATGAGCAGTTCTTC. As protein: CASSQATRGNEQFF.

The chain employs TRBV9 and TRBJ1-1; 9 nucleotides align to TRBD1. The CDR3 has 14 amino acids. V gave up 4 bases and J gave up 10 bases; unmatched junction bases: 11. CDR1 and CDR2 (germline): SGDLS, YYNGEE. CDR3 DNA sequence: TGTGCCAGCAGCCCCCGGGACAGGGATTTCAGAGCTTTCTTT. This sequence encodes CASSPRDRDFRAFF.